These T cell receptor beta chains were read from a single sample in a study of blood T cell repertoires in COVID-19. Clones were read by immunoSEQ multiplex PCR, and TCRdb kept only the in-frame ones, dropping some. The top ten hold around 6.4% of the sample, which has approximately 70,000 clones, roughly 88% seen once. The sample taken for sequencing was peripheral blood. The receptors were sampled from a woman in her 70s with acute or convalescent COVID-19. CDR3s include the opening cysteine and the closing phenylalanine or tryptophan. Not all rows give a size; the values are once, few, many and, for expanded clones, a class.

v_call	clone_size	j_call	cdr3_aa
TRBV7-2	NA	TRBJ1-2	CASSLFIEGASGYTF
TRBV10-3	NA	TRBJ1-3	CAIRATGAAGNTIYF
TRBV25-1	NA	TRBJ1-1	CASSEFGRGDTEAFF
TRBV7-8	NA	TRBJ2-3	CASTEEYRTDTQYF
TRBV19	NA	TRBJ2-1	CASMREQGGFSEQFF
TRBV11-2	NA	TRBJ1-5	CASSLGAGNNQPQHF
TRBV2	NA	TRBJ2-5	CASGAGGRETQYF
TRBV5-4	NA	TRBJ2-3	CASHGKGGQNTQYF
TRBV28	once	TRBJ1-4	CASSPDRVNEKLFF
TRBV18	NA	TRBJ1-3	CASSPPSRGNTIYF
TRBV5-1	once	TRBJ1-3	CASSSIQGSGNTIYF
TRBV5-1	once	TRBJ2-1	CASSSGQGAGNEQFF
TRBV10-3	NA	TRBJ1-2	CAIKAEESYTF
TRBV28	NA	TRBJ1-2	CASREGQVGGYTF
TRBV28	NA	TRBJ1-5	CASSTPLGQGTHQPQHF
TRBV30	NA	TRBJ1-5	CAWSGSSPPQHF
TRBV5-1	NA	TRBJ1-4	CASSPGTFNEKLFF
TRBV7-9	NA	TRBJ2-7	CASSPNGDEQYF